This TCR beta chain derives from a study of blood T cells in healthy people across ages. Notes on the study in general: Older age went with lower TCR beta diversity per million T cells, in a roughly linear way.

This CDR3 region has 12 residues. The germline V gene has CDR1 SNHLY and CDR2 FYNNEI. The germline V and J ends were trimmed by 6 bases and 2 bases, with 7 bases remaining between them. Peripheral blood, about 10 milliliters per donor, was collected. A few counts support this clonotype. Its specificity is unknown. Alongside a J-beta primer mix, a sample-barcoded 5' primer served in a second PCR lasting roughly 7 to 12 cycles. In TCRdb, the 5' RACE reads were re-called with MiXCR into one record per CDR3 protein. The sample comprises fewer than 900,000 distinct CDR3 sequences, around 46% of which are singletons, and around a fifth rests with the top ten.

The chain has TRBV2 and TRBJ1-2; D remains ambiguous. This TCR was recovered from an older woman in good health. The specimen was blood. CDR3 region: CASRDLNYGYTF. CDR3 nucleotides: TGTGCCAGCAGAGACCTAAACTATGGCTACACCTTC.